This TCR beta chain originates from a study of T-cell reconstitution after alpha-beta-depleted transplantation in children. Study results and caveats: Counts and diversity of T cells one year after transplant came mostly from newly produced T cells. There were some patients whose high TCRbeta diversity at day 60 came from surviving recipient T cells and thymic progenitors.

J was trimmed by 1 base and V by 2 bases; bases with no gene match: 12. The CDR3 length is 18 residues. Germline V lookup: CDR1 KGHDR, CDR2 SFDVKD. As regards this clonotype: What it recognizes is unknown.

TCRbeta library construction was performed incorporating unique molecular identifiers. Each CDR3 protein gets one entry after TCRdb re-called the PCR reads with MiXCR. The data show approximately 500,000 distinct CDR3 sequences, 25% to 30% seen once. V gene TRBV24-1 combines with J gene TRBJ1-2, with TRBD1 matching 7 bases. The receptor was derived from a boy less than two years old with Wiskott-Aldrich syndrome, due to receive a stem cell transplant. The sequenced sample was PBMCs, obtained before TCRalphabeta/CD19-depleted stem cell transplant. DNA of the CDR3: TGTGCCACCAGTGATTCAGGAGCGGGGACAGCCCTTAACTATGGCTACACCTTC. It is translated as CATSDSGAGTALNYGYTF.